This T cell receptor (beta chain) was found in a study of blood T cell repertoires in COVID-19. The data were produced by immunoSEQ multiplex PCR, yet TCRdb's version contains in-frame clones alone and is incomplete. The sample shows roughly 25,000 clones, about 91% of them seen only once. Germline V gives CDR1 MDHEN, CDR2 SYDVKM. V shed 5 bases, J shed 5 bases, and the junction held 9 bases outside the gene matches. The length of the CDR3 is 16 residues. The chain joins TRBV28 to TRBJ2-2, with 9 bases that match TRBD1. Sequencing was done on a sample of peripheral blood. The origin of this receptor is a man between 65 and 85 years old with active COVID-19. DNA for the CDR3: TGTGCCAGCAGTCCGAGCGGACAGGGGCGTACCGGGGAGCTGTTTTTT. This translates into CASSPSGQGRTGELFF.